This record concerns one T cell receptor beta chain sequence. As yet, its antigen is unknown. Data came from immunoSEQ multiplex PCR; TCRdb stores just in-frame clones and leaves some out. The sample consists of 10,000 to 15,000 clones, 82% of them appearing once. This sample stems from a study of tumor-infiltrating lymphocytes in localized non-small cell lung cancer. At the level of the study: Some samples were collected after neoadjuvant chemotherapy; smokers, never-smokers and several histologies were included.

The CDR3 covers 17 residues. Germline V CDR1 and CDR2: LNHDA, SQIVND (reference sequence). V shed 0 bases and J 5 bases; nucleotides not matched to a gene: 6. Points from the study as a whole: Compared with uninvolved lung, tumors showed higher T cell infiltration by TCRbeta sequencing.

The sequence derives from a human donor with non-small cell lung cancer. The sample taken for sequencing was uninvolved lung tissue not adjacent to the tumor. The chain joins TRBV19 to TRBJ2-1, with 11 positions matching TRBD2. The CDR3 nucleotides read TGTGCCAGTAGTATAGATCTAGCGGGGGGCAATAACAATGAGCAGTTCTTC. Translation gives CASSIDLAGGNNNEQFF. Full variable domain (missing parts from reference TRBV19 and TRBJ2-1): DGGITQSPKYLFRKEGQNVTLSCEQNLNHDAMYWYRQDPGQGLRLIYYSQIVNDFQKGDIAEGYSVSREKKESFPLTVTSAQKNPTAFYLCASSIDLAGGNNNEQFFGPGTRLTVL.